This TCR beta chain was captured in a study of blood T cell repertoires in COVID-19. Study-wide background: Specimens from acute and convalescent COVID-19 originated in the United States, Italy and Spain.

As originally analysed: Using reference gene primer amplification, nucleated cell counts were estimated. Assay: immunoSEQ multiplex PCR; the TCRdb copy retains only in-frame clones and omits some. The DNA gave D and trimming, while V, J and clone size come from that table. The sample holds approximately 150,000 clones; just under 85% are singletons and the top ten take 2.5% to 3%. Input material: peripheral blood. This sequence originates from a woman over 75 with COVID-19, enrolled during active disease.

CDR3 bases: TGTGCCAGCAGCTTGTGGGCCGGAGAGACCCAGTACTTC. This encodes CASSLWAGETQYF. V gene TRBV5-6 combines with J gene TRBJ2-5; D is unresolved. The germline V gene encodes CDR1 SGHDT and CDR2 YYEEEE. V was pared by 1 base and J by 4 bases, with 8 bases between. The CDR3 contains 13 residues.